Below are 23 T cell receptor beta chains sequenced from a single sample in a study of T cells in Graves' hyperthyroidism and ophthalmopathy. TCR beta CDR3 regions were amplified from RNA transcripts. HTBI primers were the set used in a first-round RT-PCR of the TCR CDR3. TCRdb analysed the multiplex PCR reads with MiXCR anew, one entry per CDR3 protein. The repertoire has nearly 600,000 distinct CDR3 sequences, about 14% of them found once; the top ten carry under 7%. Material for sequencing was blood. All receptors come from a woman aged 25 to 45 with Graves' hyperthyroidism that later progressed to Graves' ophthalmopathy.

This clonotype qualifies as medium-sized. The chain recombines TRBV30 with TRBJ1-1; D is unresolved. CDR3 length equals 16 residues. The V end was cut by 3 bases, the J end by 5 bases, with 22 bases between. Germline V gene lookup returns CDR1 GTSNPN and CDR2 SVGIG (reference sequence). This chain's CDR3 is CAWSPQFGSLLTEAFF. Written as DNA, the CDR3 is TGTGCCTGGAGCCCTCAATTTGGGTCGCTGTTGACTGAAGCTTTCTTT.

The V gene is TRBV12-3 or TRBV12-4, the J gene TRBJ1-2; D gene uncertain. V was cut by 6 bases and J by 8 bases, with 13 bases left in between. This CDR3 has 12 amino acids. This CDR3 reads CASSLVGGGYTF. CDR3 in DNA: TGTGCCAGCAGCTTGGTGGGAGGAGGCTACACCTTC.

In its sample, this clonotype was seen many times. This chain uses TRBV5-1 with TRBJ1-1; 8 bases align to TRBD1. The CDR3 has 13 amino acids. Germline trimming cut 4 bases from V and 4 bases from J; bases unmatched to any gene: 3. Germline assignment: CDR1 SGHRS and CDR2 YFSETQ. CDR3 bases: TGCGCCAGCAGCCAGGACAGGGCCACTGAAGCTTTCTTT. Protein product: CASSQDRATEAFF. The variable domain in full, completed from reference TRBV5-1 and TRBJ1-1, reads KAGVTQTPRYLIKTRGQQVTLSCSPISGHRSVSWYQQTPGQGLQFLFEYFSETQRNKGNFPGRFSGRQFSNSRSEMNVSTLELGDSALYLCASSQDRATEAFFGQGTRLTVV.

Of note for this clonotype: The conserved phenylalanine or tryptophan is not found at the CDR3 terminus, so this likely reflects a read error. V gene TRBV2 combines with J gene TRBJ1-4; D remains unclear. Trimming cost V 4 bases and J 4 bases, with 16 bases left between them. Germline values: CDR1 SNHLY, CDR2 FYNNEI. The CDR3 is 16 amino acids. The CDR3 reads CASSGQEARNNEKLFS. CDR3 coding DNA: TGTGCCAGCAGTGGGCAGGAGGCGAGGAATAATGAAAAACTGTTTTCT.

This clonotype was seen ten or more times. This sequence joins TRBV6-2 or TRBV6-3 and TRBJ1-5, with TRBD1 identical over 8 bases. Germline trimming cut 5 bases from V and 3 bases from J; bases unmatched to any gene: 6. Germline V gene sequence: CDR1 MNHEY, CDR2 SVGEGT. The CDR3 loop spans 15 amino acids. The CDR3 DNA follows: TGTGCCAGCAGTCCGGACAGGGTTGCCAATCAGCCCCAGCATTTT. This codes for CASSPDRVANQPQHF.

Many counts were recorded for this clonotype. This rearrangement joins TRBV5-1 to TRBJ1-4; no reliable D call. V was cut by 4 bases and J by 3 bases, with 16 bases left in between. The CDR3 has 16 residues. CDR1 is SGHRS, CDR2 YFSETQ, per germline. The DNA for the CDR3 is TGCGCCAGCAGCCGCGGCGGCGGAGAAGCTAATGAAAAACTGTTTTTT. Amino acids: CASSRGGGEANEKLFF.

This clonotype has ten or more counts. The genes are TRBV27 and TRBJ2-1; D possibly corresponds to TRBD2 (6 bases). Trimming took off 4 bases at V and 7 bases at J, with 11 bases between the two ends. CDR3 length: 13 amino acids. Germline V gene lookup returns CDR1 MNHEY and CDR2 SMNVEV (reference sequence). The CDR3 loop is CASSSLGGNEQFF. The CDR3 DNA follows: TGTGCCAGCAGTTCCCTTGGGGGGAATGAGCAGTTCTTC.

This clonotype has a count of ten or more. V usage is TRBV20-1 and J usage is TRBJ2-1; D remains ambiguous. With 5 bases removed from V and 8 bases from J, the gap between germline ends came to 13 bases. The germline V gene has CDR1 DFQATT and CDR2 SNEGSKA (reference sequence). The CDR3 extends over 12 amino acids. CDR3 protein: CSAYRDSYEQFF. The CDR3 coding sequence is TGCAGTGCTTATAGGGATTCCTATGAGCAGTTCTTC.

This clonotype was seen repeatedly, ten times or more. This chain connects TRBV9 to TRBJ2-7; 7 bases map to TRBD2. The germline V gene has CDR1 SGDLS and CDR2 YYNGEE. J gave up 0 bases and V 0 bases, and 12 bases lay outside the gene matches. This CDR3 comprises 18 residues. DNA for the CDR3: TGTGCCAGCAGCGTAGGGAGGGGCGCGGGAGTCTTCTCCTACGAGCAGTACTTC. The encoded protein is CASSVGRGAGVFSYEQYF.

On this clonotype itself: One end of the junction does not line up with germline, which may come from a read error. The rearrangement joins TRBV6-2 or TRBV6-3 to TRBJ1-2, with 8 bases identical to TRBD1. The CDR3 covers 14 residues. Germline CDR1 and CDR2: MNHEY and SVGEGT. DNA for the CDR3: TGTGCCAGCAGTCCCTCGCACAGGGGGAACGGCTACAGCTTC. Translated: CASSPSHRGNGYSF.

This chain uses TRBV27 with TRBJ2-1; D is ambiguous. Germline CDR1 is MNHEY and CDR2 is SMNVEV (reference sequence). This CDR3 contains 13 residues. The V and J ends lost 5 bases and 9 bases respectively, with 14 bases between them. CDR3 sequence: CASSPHLGTEQFF. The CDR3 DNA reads TGTGCCAGCAGTCCTCACCTAGGAACTGAGCAGTTCTTC.

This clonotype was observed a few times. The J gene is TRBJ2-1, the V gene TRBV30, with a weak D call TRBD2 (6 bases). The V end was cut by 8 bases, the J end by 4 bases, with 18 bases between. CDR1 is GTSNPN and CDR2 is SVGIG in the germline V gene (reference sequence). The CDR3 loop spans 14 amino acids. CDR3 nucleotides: TGTGCCCGGACCGGCGCGGGGAAATACAATGAGCAGTTCTTC. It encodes CARTGAGKYNEQFF.

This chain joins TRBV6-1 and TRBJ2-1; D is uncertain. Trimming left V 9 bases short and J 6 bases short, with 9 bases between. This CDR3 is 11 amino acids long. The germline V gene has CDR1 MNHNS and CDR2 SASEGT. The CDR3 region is CASRALNEQFF. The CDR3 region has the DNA TGTGCCAGTCGGGCCCTCAATGAGCAGTTCTTC.

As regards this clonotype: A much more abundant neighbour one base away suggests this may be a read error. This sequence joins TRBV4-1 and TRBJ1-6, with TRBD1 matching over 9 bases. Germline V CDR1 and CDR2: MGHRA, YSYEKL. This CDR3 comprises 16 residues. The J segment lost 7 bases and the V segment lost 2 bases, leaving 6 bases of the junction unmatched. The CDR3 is CASSQKDRGCNSPLHF. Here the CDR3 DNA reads TGCGCCAGCAGCCAAAAGGACAGGGGATGCAATTCACCCCTCCACTTT.

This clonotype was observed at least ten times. In DNA, the CDR3 is TGTGCCAGCAGTCCCCCGGGACAGGGGGCTCCCGGGGAGCTGTTTTTT. Its protein product is CASSPPGQGAPGELFF. This chain links TRBV28 with TRBJ2-2, with 12 nucleotides matching TRBD1. The junction had 7 bases not matched to a gene; V was cut back by 5 bases and J by 6 bases. The CDR3 sequence is 16 residues long. CDR1 and CDR2 (germline): MDHEN, SYDVKM.

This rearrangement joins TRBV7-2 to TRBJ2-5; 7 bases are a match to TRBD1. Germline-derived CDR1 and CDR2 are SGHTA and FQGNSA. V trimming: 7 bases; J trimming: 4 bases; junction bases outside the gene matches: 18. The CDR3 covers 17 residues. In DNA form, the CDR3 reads TGTGCCAGCACCAGATCCTCGGGACAGTCCTGGGCAGAGACCCAGTACTTC. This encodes CASTRSSGQSWAETQYF.

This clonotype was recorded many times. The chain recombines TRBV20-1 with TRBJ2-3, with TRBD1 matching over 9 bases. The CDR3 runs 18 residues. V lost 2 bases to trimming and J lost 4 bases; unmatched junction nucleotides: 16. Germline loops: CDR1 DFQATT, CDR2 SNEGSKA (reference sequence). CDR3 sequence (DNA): TGCAGTGCTAGAATACTGGACAGGGGACTTTCTTTCTCAGATACGCAGTATTTT. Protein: CSARILDRGLSFSDTQYF.

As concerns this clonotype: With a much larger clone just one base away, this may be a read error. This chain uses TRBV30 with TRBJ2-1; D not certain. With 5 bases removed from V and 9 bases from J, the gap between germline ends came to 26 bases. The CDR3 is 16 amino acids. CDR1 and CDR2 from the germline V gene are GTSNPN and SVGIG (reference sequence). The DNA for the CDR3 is TGTGCCTGGGTTAAAGGGTCAGGACCCGGACGCGGTGAGCAGTTCTTC. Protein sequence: CAWVKGSGPGRGEQFF.

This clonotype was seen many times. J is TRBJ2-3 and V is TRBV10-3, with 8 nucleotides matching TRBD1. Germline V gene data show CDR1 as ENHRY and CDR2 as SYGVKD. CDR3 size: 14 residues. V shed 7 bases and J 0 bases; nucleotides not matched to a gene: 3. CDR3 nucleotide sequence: TGTGCCATCATGCGGACAGGGAGCACAGATACGCAGTATTTT. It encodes CAIMRTGSTDTQYF.

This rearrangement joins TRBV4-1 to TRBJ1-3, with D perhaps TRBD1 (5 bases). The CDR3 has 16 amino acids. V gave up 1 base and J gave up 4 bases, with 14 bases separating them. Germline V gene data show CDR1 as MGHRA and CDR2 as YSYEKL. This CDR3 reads CASSQGGVESGNTIYF. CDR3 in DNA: TGCGCCAGCAGCCAAGGGGGGGTAGAGTCGGGAAACACCATATATTTT.

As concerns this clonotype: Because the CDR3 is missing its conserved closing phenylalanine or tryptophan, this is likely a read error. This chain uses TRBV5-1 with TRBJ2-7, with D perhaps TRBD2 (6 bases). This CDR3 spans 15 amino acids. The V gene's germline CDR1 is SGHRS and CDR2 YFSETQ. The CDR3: CASSAPGLENYEQYL. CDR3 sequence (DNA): TGTGCCAGCAGCGCTCCGGGACTGGAAAATTACGAGCAGTACCTC.

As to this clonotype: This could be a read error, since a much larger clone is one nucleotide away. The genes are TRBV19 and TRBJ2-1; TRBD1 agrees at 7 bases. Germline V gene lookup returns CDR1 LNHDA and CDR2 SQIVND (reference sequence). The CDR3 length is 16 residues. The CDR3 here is CASGIGNPGGYNEQFF. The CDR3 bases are TGTGCCAGTGGTATAGGGAATCCAGGGGGCTACAATGAGCAGTTCTTC. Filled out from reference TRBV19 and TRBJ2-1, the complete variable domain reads DGGITQSPKYLFRKEGQNVTLSCEQNLNHDAMYWYRQDPGQGLRLIYYSQIVNDFQKGDIAEGYSVSREKKESFPLTVTSAQKNPTAFYLCASGIGNPGGYNEQFFGPGTRLTVL.

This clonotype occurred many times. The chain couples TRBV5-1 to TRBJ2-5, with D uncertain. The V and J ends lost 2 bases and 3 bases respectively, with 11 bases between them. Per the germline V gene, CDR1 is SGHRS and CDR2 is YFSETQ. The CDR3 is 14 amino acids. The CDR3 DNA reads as TGCGCCAGCAGCTTCGGCCCCGGAAAAGAGACCCAGTACTTC. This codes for CASSFGPGKETQYF.